The 26 T cell receptor beta chains below all came from one sample that was sequenced in a study of blood T cell repertoires in COVID-19. TCRdb's table, derived via immunoSEQ multiplex PCR, lists solely in-frame clones and lacks some. This sample has about 370,000 clones, with roughly 90% found just once. Source material: PBMCs or T cells enriched from blood (not recorded which). The receptors here all came from a woman between 40 and 55 years old who had been exposed to COVID-19.

The V gene is TRBV6-6, the J gene TRBJ2-4; D call uncertain. The CDR3 is made up of 14 amino acids. V was trimmed by 5 bases and J by 0 bases, leaving 8 bases between them. Per the germline V gene, CDR1 is MNHNY and CDR2 is SVGAGI (reference sequence). CDR3 nucleotides: TGTGCCAGCAGTATGTTCATAGCCAAAAACATTCAGTACTTC. Translating gives CASSMFIAKNIQYF.

This sequence joins TRBV5-1 and TRBJ2-7; D is possibly TRBD1 (6 bases). This CDR3 contains 14 residues. Germline V lookup: CDR1 SGHRS, CDR2 YFSETQ. V gave up 0 bases and J gave up 7 bases, with 14 bases separating them. CDR3 amino acids: CASSLEGVQWEQYF. DNA for the CDR3: TGCGCCAGCAGCTTGGAGGGGGTTCAGTGGGAGCAGTACTTC.

The chain employs TRBV18 and TRBJ2-3; 8 bases align to TRBD2. Germline assignment: CDR1 KGHSH and CDR2 LQKENI. This CDR3 comprises 15 residues. With 1 base clipped from V and 6 bases from J, the junction kept 6 bases outside the gene matches. The DNA of the CDR3 is TGTGCCAGCTCACCACGTCGGGAGGGCCGGGATACGCAGTATTTT. This gives the protein CASSPRREGRDTQYF.

The V and J genes are TRBV6-5 and TRBJ1-2, with 8 nucleotides matching TRBD1. Germline-derived CDR1 and CDR2 are MNHEY and SVGAGI. V was clipped by 6 bases and J by 8 bases; unmatched bases: 8. The CDR3 spans 13 residues. The CDR3 nucleotides are TGTGCCAGCAGGCCCCAGGGGGCGCAGGGCTACACCTTC. Protein sequence: CASRPQGAQGYTF.

This sequence joins TRBV7-8 and TRBJ2-2, with a weak D call TRBD2 (5 bases). The V gene's germline CDR1 is SGHVS and CDR2 FQNEAQ. The CDR3 loop spans 16 amino acids. Trimming cost V 1 base and J 4 bases, with 13 bases left between them. The CDR3 region has the DNA TGTGCCAGCAGCTTAGTTTTGCCGGGGTTCACCGGGGAGCTGTTTTTT. It is translated as CASSLVLPGFTGELFF. The variable domain in full, completed from reference TRBV7-8 and TRBJ2-2, reads GAGVSQSPRYKVAKRGQDVALRCDPISGHVSLFWYQQALGQGPEFLTYFQNEAQLDKSGLPSDRFFAERPEGSVSTLKIQRTQQEDSAVYLCASSLVLPGFTGELFFGEGSRLTVL.

The chain combines TRBV20-1 with TRBJ1-1; TRBD1 might be the D (5 bases). Trimming took off 6 bases at V and 4 bases at J, with 9 bases between the two ends. Germline CDR1 DFQATT, CDR2 SNEGSKA (reference sequence). This CDR3 has 11 amino acids. CDR3 sequence reads: CSALGRTEAFF. Written as DNA, the CDR3 is TGCAGTGCGCTGGGGCGCACTGAAGCTTTCTTT.

A note on this clone: One end of the junction fails to match germline, which may point to a read error. This chain connects TRBV3-1 (or the pseudogene TRBV3-2) to TRBJ2-5; 7 positions agree with TRBD2. CDR1 is LGHDT and CDR2 is YNNKEL in the germline V gene (reference sequence). The CDR3 is 16 amino acids. CDR3 protein: CASRQGEGARWETQYF. The CDR3 DNA is TGTGCCAGCAGACAAGGGGAGGGAGCACGTTGGGAGACCCAGTACTTC.

The chain is built from TRBV2 and TRBJ1-5, with D possibly being TRBD1 (6 bases). The CDR3 has 14 amino acids. The germline CDR1 and CDR2 sequences are SNHLY and FYNNEI. V lost 5 bases and J lost 7, with 15 bases in between. The CDR3 DNA sequence: TGTGCCAGCAGTTTACAGGGTGGCTTACAGCCCCAGCATTTT. Residues: CASSLQGGLQPQHF.

This chain joins TRBV27 and TRBJ2-3, with D perhaps TRBD2 (5 bases). This CDR3 has 14 amino acids. CDR1 and CDR2 from the germline V gene are MNHEY and SMNVEV (reference sequence). Trimming left V 3 bases short and J 4 bases short, with 11 bases between. For the CDR3, the DNA is TGTGCCAGCAGTTTTGGCGGAGCGGCAGATACGCAGTATTTT. This sequence encodes CASSFGGAADTQYF.

The rearrangement links TRBV3-1 (or the pseudogene TRBV3-2) to TRBJ2-7; a weak D match, TRBD2 (5 bases). The length of the CDR3 is 13 residues. Between the trimmed V and J ends, which lost 6 bases and 3 bases, there was a span of 12 bases. Germline V gene data show CDR1 as LGHDT and CDR2 as YNNKEL (reference sequence). The CDR3 nucleotides are TGTGCCAGCAGTCCCGGGGTTCACTACGAGCAGTACTTC. Protein: CASSPGVHYEQYF.

This clone was seen a single time. The chain links TRBV11-3 to TRBJ2-3, with 10 bases fitting TRBD1. The length of the CDR3 is 16 residues. Germline trimming cut 1 base from V and 2 bases from J; bases unmatched to any gene: 3. In germline, CDR1 is SGHNT, CDR2 YENEEA. CDR3 nucleotide sequence: TGTGCCAGCAGCTTAGGGACAGGGGGGAACACAGATACGCAGTATTTT. Translation gives CASSLGTGGNTDTQYF.

This chain links TRBV3-1 (or the pseudogene TRBV3-2) with TRBJ1-1; TRBD1 is a possible D gene (6 bases). Germline V gene data show CDR1 as LGHDT and CDR2 as YNNKEL (reference sequence). Trimming left V 1 base short and J 7 bases short, with 19 bases between. The CDR3 is made up of 16 amino acids. The CDR3 nucleotides read TGTGCCAGCAGCCAAGTCCGGGGGGCGGTTCGGGGTGAAGCTTTCTTT. Translating gives CASSQVRGAVRGEAFF.

This CDR3 reads CATSEPGLDTDTQYF. CDR3 coding DNA: TGTGCCACCAGTGAGCCGGGACTAGACACAGATACGCAGTATTTT. The chain joins TRBV24-1 to TRBJ2-3, with 8 bases fitting TRBD2. Germline assignment: CDR1 KGHDR and CDR2 SFDVKD. This CDR3 region has 15 residues. Trimming removed 4 bases from V and 2 bases from J; junction bases left unmatched: 4.

The rearrangement joins TRBV24-1 to TRBJ2-6; D possibly corresponds to TRBD2 (5 bases). Germline lookup yields CDR1 KGHDR and CDR2 SFDVKD. V was clipped by 3 bases and J by 0 bases, with 20 bases between them. The CDR3 has 20 amino acids. The CDR3 DNA follows: TGTGCCACCAGTGATGGCCCGCGGGCAGGCCAGAGCTCTGGGGCCAACGTCCTGACTTTC. Its protein is CATSDGPRAGQSSGANVLTF.

This clone was observed a handful of times. DNA of the CDR3: TGTGCCACCAGTGACCAACAGGGGGCTGGGGAGCTGTTTTTT. Its translation is CATSDQQGAGELFF. The chain links TRBV24-1 to TRBJ2-2; 9 positions agree with TRBD1. Per germline, CDR1 KGHDR and CDR2 SFDVKD. V dropped 4 bases and J dropped 8; count of bases not matched to a gene: 4. The CDR3 totals 14 residues.

This clone appeared a single time. The chain joins TRBV29-1 to TRBJ2-5; 8 bases match TRBD2. The trim removed 4 bases at V and 4 bases at J, leaving 8 bases unmatched. Germline-derived CDR1 and CDR2 are SQVTM and ANQGSEA. This CDR3 region has 14 residues. Here the CDR3 DNA reads TGCAGCGTTGTGGGGGCGGGGGGAGGAGAGACCCAGTACTTC. This sequence encodes CSVVGAGGGETQYF.

This sequence joins TRBV7-3 and TRBJ2-1, with 8 bases aligning to TRBD2. V lost 5 bases and J lost 7; bases outside the gene matches: 13. The CDR3 totals 16 residues. Germline-derived CDR1 and CDR2 are SGHTA and FQGTGA. The CDR3: CASSVLRDGRANEQFF. CDR3 bases: TGTGCCAGCAGCGTCCTACGGGACGGGAGGGCGAATGAGCAGTTCTTC.

This CDR3 is CAISGTSGGDTDTQYF. CDR3 sequence (DNA): TGTGCCATCAGCGGGACTAGCGGGGGGGATACAGATACGCAGTATTTT. The J gene is TRBJ2-3, the V gene TRBV10-3, with 16 bases aligning to TRBD2. The junction had 3 bases not matched to a gene; V was cut back by 6 bases and J by 3 bases. Germline V gene lookup returns CDR1 ENHRY and CDR2 SYGVKD. The CDR3 covers 16 residues.

This clone was seen just once. This chain joins TRBV30 and TRBJ1-1; tentatively, D is TRBD1 (6 bases). In germline, CDR1 is GTSNPN, CDR2 SVGIG (reference sequence). The CDR3 totals 10 residues. The V end lost 7 bases, the J end lost 10 bases, and 13 bases lay between the germline ends. CDR3 DNA sequence: TGTGCCTATCTCGGGGGGCGAGCTTTCTTT. Translated, it gives CAYLGGRAFF.

This chain uses TRBV2 with TRBJ2-1; no firm D call. Trimming removed 5 bases from V and 4 bases from J, with 9 bases in between. This CDR3 has 13 residues. From germline, CDR1 is SNHLY and CDR2 FYNNEI. The CDR3 DNA sequence: TGTGCCAGCAGTTTAGTTAGTTACAATGAGCAGTTCTTC. This codes for CASSLVSYNEQFF. Variable domain in full (rest from reference TRBV2 and TRBJ2-1): EPEVTQTPSHQVTQMGQEVILRCVPISNHLYFYWYRQILGQKVEFLVSFYNNEISEKSEIFDDQFSVERPDGSNFTLKIRSTKLEDSAMYFCASSLVSYNEQFFGPGTRLTVL.

This rearrangement joins TRBV5-8 to TRBJ2-5; 10 bases agree with TRBD1. V was clipped by 3 bases and J by 2 bases; unmatched bases: 7. Germline CDR1 SGHTS, CDR2 YDEGEE. This CDR3 contains 16 residues. This CDR3 is CASSSGTGVNQETQYF. In DNA form, the CDR3 reads TGTGCCAGCAGCTCTGGGACAGGGGTTAATCAAGAGACCCAGTACTTC.

The chain has TRBV9 and TRBJ2-3, with 9 bases that match TRBD2. The V gene end was trimmed by 0 bases and the J gene end by 2 bases; junction bases not matched to a gene: 4. Per germline, CDR1 SGDLS and CDR2 YYNGEE. The CDR3 consists of 16 residues. CDR3 sequence (DNA): TGTGCCAGCAGCGTAGCTGGCGGGAGGGTCACAGATACGCAGTATTTT. It is translated as CASSVAGGRVTDTQYF.

The gene calls are TRBV27 and TRBJ1-1; TRBD1 is a possible D gene (6 bases). The CDR3 runs to 14 residues. Trimming took 6 bases from V and 1 from J, leaving 12 bases between them. CDR1 is MNHEY and CDR2 is SMNVEV in the germline V gene (reference sequence). This chain's CDR3 is CASSPGTRNTEAFF. DNA of the CDR3: TGTGCCAGCAGCCCCGGGACAAGGAACACTGAAGCTTTCTTT.

CDR3 sequence reads: CASSEVQGAFF. CDR3 sequence (DNA): TGTGCCAGCAGTGAGGTCCAGGGAGCTTTCTTT. The chain is built from TRBV2 and TRBJ1-1, with D possibly being TRBD1 (5 bases). CDR1 is SNHLY, CDR2 FYNNEI, per germline. V lost 3 bases and J 10 bases, leaving 9 bases between the germline ends. This CDR3 region has 11 residues.

The chain recombines TRBV11-3 with TRBJ2-7; TRBD2 matches at 8 bases. The CDR3 covers 15 residues. CDR1 SGHNT and CDR2 YENEEA come from the germline V gene. The V and J ends lost 4 bases and 7 bases, in that order; junction bases with no gene match: 12. CDR3 protein: CASSSNRGGPREQYF. The CDR3 DNA sequence: TGTGCCAGCAGCTCCAACCGGGGGGGGCCTCGGGAGCAGTACTTC.

The chain recombines TRBV30 with TRBJ1-4; D is unclear. The ends were cut back, 3 bases at V and 2 bases at J, with 13 bases in the middle. This CDR3 region has 15 residues. Germline CDR1 is GTSNPN and CDR2 is SVGIG (reference sequence). DNA for the CDR3: TGTGCCTGGAGCCCCCTCCGAGGGACTAATGAAAAACTGTTTTTT. Its protein product is CAWSPLRGTNEKLFF.